This T cell receptor beta chain was observed in a study of T-cell reconstitution after alpha-beta-depleted transplantation in children (dated by TCRdb to the mid-2010s). In the study overall: T-cell immune reconstitution after TCRalphabeta/CD19-depleted allogeneic hematopoietic cell transplantation in children was quantitatively tracked in the study by means of TCR repertoire profiling.

The protocol used for the library was PCR. Sequencing instrument: Illumina HiSeq 2500. To normalize quantification of the TCRbeta repertoire, the TCR libraries were built with molecular barcoding that relied on unique molecular identifiers. TCRdb's own reprocessing of the public reads used fastp at Q25 and MiXCR and kept productive beta chains. Rows with one shared CDR3 protein collapse into an entry with the most common genes and DNA. This sample holds about 210,000 distinct CDR3 sequences; under 20% were observed only once. The biggest ten clones account for about 41% of the sample. This specimen's treatment or condition label, per the study, means: allogeneic hematopoietic cell transplantation with graft depleted of TCRalphabeta T cells and CD19 B cells. The children who served as transplant recipients had been given grafts of TCRalphabeta/CD19-depleted allogeneic hematopoietic cells. Regarding this clonotype: The target of this receptor is not known. Base quality data are lacking; no much larger clone is found one base away.

On the study overall, not on this receptor specifically: The apparently early recovery of alphabetaT-cell counts about two months after transplant reportedly depended on only several hundred rapidly expanded clones that came from non-depleted graft cells. In some patients, the high TCRbeta diversity seen at day 60 was put down to recipient T cells and intrathymic progenitors that had survived conditioning. The frequencies of hyperexpanded clones fell over the following months, and after one year, T-cell counts and TCRbeta diversity were mostly attributed to newly produced T cells.

Relative to germline, V is missing 8 bases and J is missing 11 bases, with 9 bases of the junction outside any gene match. Including cysteine and phenylalanine, the CDR3 has 12 amino acids. The retained sequence is limited to the CDR3, 36 bases, with the frame set at the first base. CDR1 and CDR2 were assigned from the germline V gene as SQVTM and ANQGSEA. Sequencing was performed on PBMCs, mostly from graft donor cells, taken 360 days after TCRalphabeta/CD19-depleted stem cell transplant. The chain uses TRBV29-1 and TRBJ1-1, and 12 bases in between align with TRBD1. This TCR was recovered from a male patient under 10 years old who had a stem cell transplant for acute lymphoblastic leukemia, so the T cells may come from the graft donor. The CDR3 corresponds to CSFARDRGRAFF. The DNA is as follows: TGCAGCTTCGCCCGGGACAGGGGGCGGGCTTTCTTT.